This is a list of T cell receptor beta chains from one sample in a study of blood T cell repertoires in COVID-19. Here immunoSEQ multiplex PCR was the method, and the copy in TCRdb shows in-frame clones only, minus some. The sample lists about 55,000 clones, 75% to 95% occurring once. The sample was peripheral blood. All receptors derive from a human donor with active COVID-19. The donor label of this sample is uncertain. Both conserved end residues are part of each CDR3. A D gene is named only where the DNA matches it firmly.

V	D	J	CDR3	DNA
TRBV27	-	TRBJ1-1	CAEAGPVDTEAFF	TGTGCCGAAGCGGGCCCTGTAGACACTGAAGCTTTCTTT
TRBV2	TRBD1	TRBJ2-2	CASSGRGRNTGELFF	TGTGCCAGCAGTGGTAGGGGGCGTAACACCGGGGAGCTGTTTTTT
TRBV27	-	TRBJ1-2	CASSLSPLETYGYTF	TGTGCCAGCAGTTTATCCCCCCTAGAAACCTATGGCTACACCTTC
TRBV7-2	TRBD1	TRBJ1-1	CASSSRQGRDTEAFF	TGTGCCAGCAGCTCCCGACAGGGAAGGGACACTGAAGCTTTCTTT
TRBV12-3/TRBV12-4	-	TRBJ2-5	CASSFPPVRTQYF	TGTGCCAGCAGTTTCCCCCCAGTCCGGACCCAGTACTTC
TRBV30	-	TRBJ2-1	CAWSEVWRERVNEQFF	TGTGCCTGGAGTGAAGTCTGGCGGGAACGGGTCAATGAGCAGTTCTTC
TRBV9	-	TRBJ1-2	CASSVEQGGGYTF	TGTGCCAGCAGCGTTGAACAGGGAGGGGGCTACACCTTC
TRBV14	-	TRBJ2-5	CASSQVPRETQYF	TGTGCCAGCAGCCAAGTCCCCAGGGAGACCCAGTACTTC
TRBV6-1	-	TRBJ2-1	CASSEAGVNEQFF	TGTGCCAGCAGTGAAGCAGGGGTCAATGAGCAGTTCTTC
TRBV9	TRBD1	TRBJ2-2	CASSAGGQGAGELFF	TGTGCCAGCAGCGCAGGGGGCCAGGGGGCCGGGGAGCTGTTTTTT
TRBV27	TRBD2	TRBJ2-7	CASSLSGLAGAYEQYF	TGTGCCAGCAGTTTATCAGGGTTAGCGGGAGCCTACGAGCAGTACTTC
TRBV28	-	TRBJ2-7	CASTTPYEQYF	TGTGCCAGCACGACTCCCTACGAGCAGTACTTC
TRBV7-2	-	TRBJ1-4	CASSLAQGGVVEKLFF	TGTGCCAGCAGCTTAGCGCAGGGCGGGGTGGTTGAAAAACTGTTTTTT
TRBV19	-	TRBJ1-5	CASSSPGNQPQHF	TGTGCCAGTAGTTCTCCAGGGAACCAGCCCCAGCATTTT
TRBV11-3	-	TRBJ2-1	CASSLESGLGFNEQFF	TGTGCCAGCAGCTTAGAATCAGGACTTGGATTCAATGAGCAGTTCTTC